The 20 T cell receptor beta chains reported below all come from one sample, sequenced in a study of shared clonotypes between healthy human individuals (dated by TCRdb to 2019 to 2021). Libraries were constructed by the immunoSEQ multiplex PCR assay. As stored in TCRdb, this immuneACCESS dataset retains in-frame rearrangements with V and J assigned. A fraction of the clones does not appear; measured against another copy, unresolved V genes explain less than half of the discrepancy, and the remainder lacks a known reason. The sample table holds 2 million to 2.5 million clones, of which 85% to 95% were seen once. The ten largest clones add up to under 0.15% of the sample. Sequenced material: naive CD4+ T cells sorted from blood. In the paper's terms, the cell subset or site label means: CD45RA+ positively selected. These receptors were collected from a man in his late teens or twenties in good health.

This sequence joins TRBV7-2 and TRBJ2-5; tentative D call: TRBD1 (6 bases). The CDR3 extends over 15 amino acids. V lost 2 bases and J 2 bases, leaving 12 bases between the germline ends. CDR1 and CDR2 (germline): SGHTA, FQGNSA. CDR3 protein: CASSLYRVQQETQYF. The CDR3 DNA reads as TGTGCCAGCAGCTTATACAGGGTGCAACAAGAGACCCAGTACTTC.

This clone is a singleton in its sample. The gene calls are TRBV25-1 and TRBJ2-4; tentative D call: TRBD2 (5 bases). V dropped 1 base and J dropped 0 bases, with 10 bases sitting between them. The germline V gene encodes CDR1 MGHDK and CDR2 SYGVNS. The CDR3 covers 16 residues. This CDR3 reads CASSESGGLAKNIQYF. Written as DNA, the CDR3 is TGTGCCAGCAGTGAATCTGGCGGGTTAGCCAAAAACATTCAGTACTTC.

In regard to this clone: The sample carries other DNA sequences with the same CDR3. The chain uses TRBV5-1 and TRBJ2-7; no firm D call. Germline CDR1 is SGHRS and CDR2 is YFSETQ. With 1 base removed from V and 1 base from J, the gap between germline ends came to 3 bases. The CDR3 contains 12 residues. For the CDR3, the DNA is TGCGCCAGCAGCTTGTATTCCTACGAGCAGTACTTC. Protein sequence: CASSLYSYEQYF.

The chain is built from TRBV25-1 and TRBJ2-1; no definite D call. The CDR3 contains 11 residues. Trimming shortened V by 8 bases and J by 3 bases, and 5 bases separated the two germline ends. CDR1 and CDR2 (germline): MGHDK, SYGVNS. The CDR3: CASESYNEQFF. In DNA form, the CDR3 reads TGTGCCAGCGAAAGCTACAATGAGCAGTTCTTC.

The chain links TRBV18 to TRBJ1-3; D call uncertain. Germline V gene lookup returns CDR1 KGHSH and CDR2 LQKENI. The CDR3 extends over 16 amino acids. Trimming took off 3 bases at V and 9 bases at J, with 21 bases between the two ends. The DNA for the CDR3 is TGTGCCAGCTCACCGGGGAGGGCCGGGGAGAGCGGCACCATATATTTT. Amino acid sequence: CASSPGRAGESGTIYF.

As for this clone: Other DNA sequences in this specimen translate into the identical CDR3. The gene calls are TRBV5-1 and TRBJ2-5; TRBD1 is a possible D gene (6 bases). The CDR3 is 14 amino acids. Germline lookup yields CDR1 SGHRS and CDR2 YFSETQ. V was clipped by 0 bases and J by 1 base, with 7 bases between them. CDR3 nucleotides: TGCGCCAGCAGCTTGGCCAGGGGCCAAGAGACCCAGTACTTC. Protein product: CASSLARGQETQYF.

The genes are TRBV7-6 and TRBJ2-7; D unresolved. CDR1 and CDR2 (germline): SGHVS, FNYEAQ. Trimming removed 5 bases at V and 3 bases at J, with 11 bases between. The CDR3 spans 13 residues. The CDR3 coding sequence is TGTGCCAGCAGCCCCACGCCCCTCTACGAGCAGTACTTC. Translated: CASSPTPLYEQYF.

The chain links TRBV5-6 to TRBJ1-2; D is undetermined. CDR3 length: 15 amino acids. Trimming pared 2 bases from V and 0 bases from J, leaving 11 bases between. Per germline, CDR1 SGHDT and CDR2 YYEEEE. CDR3 sequence (DNA): TGTGCCAGCAGCTTAGAACGGGGTGCTAACTATGGCTACACCTTC. Amino acids: CASSLERGANYGYTF.

The DNA of the CDR3 is TGTGCCAGTAGTATGGGATGGGGGTACGAGCAGTACTTC. Protein product: CASSMGWGYEQYF. The rearrangement uses TRBV19 and TRBJ2-7; TRBD1 or TRBD2 may be the D gene (5 bases each). The V end was cut by 3 bases, the J end by 4 bases, with 10 bases between. The germline V gene encodes CDR1 LNHDA and CDR2 SQIVND (reference sequence). The CDR3 extends over 13 amino acids.

With regard to this clone: Other DNA sequences within the sample encode an identical CDR3. The chain carries TRBV5-1 and TRBJ2-7; the D call may be TRBD1 or TRBD2 (5 bases each). Between the trimmed V and J ends, which lost 4 bases and 2 bases, there was a span of 10 bases. The CDR3 sequence is 13 residues long. From germline, CDR1 is SGHRS and CDR2 YFSETQ. For the CDR3, the DNA is TGCGCCAGCAGCAGGGACCGAGCCTACGAGCAGTACTTC. It translates to CASSRDRAYEQYF.

The chain joins TRBV27 to TRBJ2-7, with 7 positions matching TRBD1. CDR1 and CDR2 from the germline V gene are MNHEY and SMNVEV (reference sequence). This CDR3 is built from 14 residues. V shed 6 bases and J 4 bases; nucleotides not matched to a gene: 9. CDR3 residues: CASRRVGDSYEQYF. CDR3 DNA: TGTGCCAGCAGGAGAGTGGGGGACAGTTACGAGCAGTACTTC.

The chain has TRBV28 and TRBJ1-2; TRBD1 matches at 10 bases. V gave up 5 bases and J gave up 5 bases; unmatched junction bases: 14. Germline V lookup: CDR1 MDHEN, CDR2 SYDVKM. The CDR3 spans 17 residues. This CDR3 reads CASSLPGTGVVGYGYTF. The CDR3 DNA follows: TGTGCCAGCAGTCTCCCCGGGACAGGGGTTGTCGGGTATGGCTACACCTTC.

The chain is built from TRBV19 and TRBJ1-2; unclear D gene. This CDR3 has 12 amino acids. V shed 5 bases and J shed 4 bases, with 8 bases lying between them. Germline V gives CDR1 LNHDA, CDR2 SQIVND (reference sequence). The CDR3 DNA sequence: TGTGCCAGTAGTTCTAACAGCTATGGCTACACCTTC. Translation gives CASSSNSYGYTF.

The genes are TRBV29-1 and TRBJ1-1, with D possibly TRBD1 on 6 matching bases. The ends were cut back, 6 bases at V and 1 base at J, with 18 bases in the middle. There are 15 residues in the CDR3. Germline CDR1 and CDR2: SQVTM and ANQGSEA. The DNA for the CDR3 is TGCAGCGTCCATTTACCGGGACACCAGAACACTGAAGCTTTCTTT. Its translation: CSVHLPGHQNTEAFF.

J is TRBJ2-3 and V is TRBV5-1; TRBD2 agrees at 8 bases. Germline loops: CDR1 SGHRS, CDR2 YFSETQ. V lost 3 bases to trimming and J lost 3 bases; unmatched junction nucleotides: 6. The CDR3 runs 15 residues. In nucleotides, the CDR3 is TGCGCCAGCAGCTCAGGAGCGGGAGCAACAGATACGCAGTATTTT. This codes for CASSSGAGATDTQYF.

This chain connects TRBV7-2 to TRBJ1-2; 9 nucleotides agree with TRBD1. The germline V gene encodes CDR1 SGHTA and CDR2 FQGNSA. CDR3 length: 14 amino acids. V dropped 5 bases and J dropped 2; count of bases not matched to a gene: 3. The CDR3 DNA reads as TGTGCCAGCAGCCAAGGGACAGGGAACTATGGCTACACCTTC. Its protein is CASSQGTGNYGYTF.

For this clone: The same CDR3 arises from other DNA sequences in this sample as well. The V gene is TRBV29-1, the J gene TRBJ2-2; D might be TRBD1 (6 bases). The V and J ends lost 4 bases and 1 base respectively, with 10 bases between them. Germline V gene lookup returns CDR1 SQVTM and CDR2 ANQGSEA. The CDR3 is 14 amino acids. The CDR3 here is CSVAGVENTGELFF. In nucleotides, the CDR3 is TGCAGCGTTGCAGGGGTGGAGAACACCGGGGAGCTGTTTTTT.

J is TRBJ1-5 and V is TRBV30; D is possibly TRBD1 (5 bases). V was clipped by 1 base and J by 4 bases, with 8 bases between them. Germline V gene data show CDR1 as GTSNPN and CDR2 as SVGIG (reference sequence). CDR3 length equals 13 residues. The CDR3 region has the DNA TGTGCCTGGAGTGCGGGGGTTAATCAGCCCCAGCATTTT. This sequence encodes CAWSAGVNQPQHF.

The chain has TRBV7-9 and TRBJ1-5; no clear D. V was clipped by 2 bases and J by 1 base, with 6 bases between them. Germline V CDR1 and CDR2: SEHNR, FQNEAQ (reference sequence). The CDR3 is made up of 14 amino acids. The CDR3 sequence: CASSLIASNQPQHF. The CDR3 coding sequence is TGTGCCAGCAGCTTAATCGCGAGCAATCAGCCCCAGCATTTT.

A word on this clone: A read error may explain this, as a much larger clone is one base away. This sample also contains other DNA sequences that code for the same CDR3. This chain connects TRBV18 to TRBJ2-7; D is uncertain. CDR3 length equals 13 residues. Germline CDR1 reads KGHSH; CDR2 reads LQKENI. V was trimmed by 2 bases and J by 0 bases, leaving 5 bases between them. CDR3 sequence (DNA): TGTGCCAGCTCACCATCGGGCTCCTACGAGCAGTACTTC. Translated, it gives CASSPSGSYEQYF. The whole variable domain, remainder taken from reference TRBV18 and TRBJ2-7, is NAGVMQNPRHLVRRRGQEARLRCSPMKGHSHVYWYRQLPEEGLKFMVYLQKENIIDESGMPKERFSAEFPKEGPSILRIQQVVRGDSAAYFCASSPSGSYEQYFGPGTRLTVT.